One and the same sample provided the 25 T cell receptor beta chains below, sequenced in a study of blood T cell repertoires in COVID-19. The assay was immunoSEQ multiplex PCR, and TCRdb's table has in-frame clones only and misses some. The sample lists about 140,000 clones; over 60% were seen once. The material sequenced was peripheral blood. The receptor source for this set is a woman aged 50 to 65 with active or convalescent COVID-19.

The CDR3 DNA is TGCGCCAGCAGCTTGGTGACAGAGACTGAAGCTTTCTTT. This encodes CASSLVTETEAFF. This chain joins TRBV5-1 and TRBJ1-1; weak D call: TRBD1 (5 bases). CDR1 and CDR2 (germline): SGHRS, YFSETQ. The CDR3 spans 13 residues. With 0 bases removed from V and 5 bases from J, the gap between germline ends came to 8 bases.

This chain links TRBV15 with TRBJ1-2; D is perhaps TRBD1 (6 bases). V gave up 3 bases and J gave up 8 bases, with 19 bases separating them. The length of the CDR3 is 15 residues. In germline, CDR1 is LNHNV, CDR2 YYDKDF (reference sequence). CDR3 loop: CATSSGGADAGGYTF. CDR3 coding DNA: TGTGCCACCAGCAGTGGGGGGGCGGATGCGGGAGGCTACACCTTC.

This clone was seen only once. V is TRBV15 and J is TRBJ1-5, with D perhaps matching TRBD1 (5 bases). The CDR3 totals 17 residues. The germline V and J ends were trimmed by 3 bases and 2 bases, with 17 bases remaining between them. Germline values: CDR1 LNHNV, CDR2 YYDKDF (reference sequence). The CDR3 DNA is TGTGCCACCAGCAGGTCGATTTTGGGGCATCGCAATCAGCCCCAGCATTTT. Amino acids: CATSRSILGHRNQPQHF. The variable domain in full, completed from reference TRBV15 and TRBJ1-5, reads DAMVIQNPRYQVTQFGKPVTLSCSQTLNHNVMYWYQQKSSQAPKLLFHYYDKDFNNEADTPDNFQSRRPNTSFCFLDIRSPGLGDTAMYLCATSRSILGHRNQPQHFGDGTRLSIL.

This clone showed up just a few times. This chain links TRBV20-1 with TRBJ1-1; D remains unclear. The CDR3 consists of 11 residues. Trimming left V 4 bases short and J 1 base short, with 4 bases between. Germline assignment: CDR1 DFQATT and CDR2 SNEGSKA (reference sequence). The CDR3, as DNA: TGCAGTGCTACAGGGAACACTGAAGCTTTCTTT. It encodes CSATGNTEAFF.

This clone is a singleton in its sample. This chain joins TRBV19 and TRBJ2-1, with TRBD2 matching 8 bases. CDR1 LNHDA and CDR2 SQIVND come from the germline V gene (reference sequence). The trim removed 6 bases at V and 0 bases at J, leaving 7 bases unmatched. The CDR3 contains 16 residues. The CDR3, as DNA: TGTGCCAGTAGAGATTCGGCGGGAGGCTCCTACAATGAGCAGTTCTTC. Protein product: CASRDSAGGSYNEQFF.

The V gene is TRBV30, the J gene TRBJ2-1; D is unclear. CDR1 GTSNPN and CDR2 SVGIG come from the germline V gene (reference sequence). This CDR3 contains 17 residues. Trimming shortened V by 0 bases and J by 1 base, and 16 bases separated the two germline ends. CDR3 amino acids: CAWSVISSAKSYNEQFF. Written as DNA, the CDR3 is TGTGCCTGGAGTGTAATTTCCTCAGCGAAATCCTACAATGAGCAGTTCTTC.

The chain couples TRBV7-2 to TRBJ2-5; 12 bases align to TRBD2. The V gene's germline CDR1 is SGHTA and CDR2 FQGNSA. After removal of 2 bases from V and 3 bases from J, the junction contained 1 base not matched to a gene. This CDR3 is built from 15 residues. As DNA, the CDR3 is TGTGCCAGCAGCTTACGACTAGCGGGGGAAGAGACCCAGTACTTC. As protein: CASSLRLAGEETQYF.

Here the CDR3 DNA reads TGTGCCAGCAGAACCCAAGCGGGAGGGAGGTACAATGAGCAGTTCTTC. Protein product: CASRTQAGGRYNEQFF. This rearrangement joins TRBV28 to TRBJ2-1, with 10 bases identical to TRBD2. The CDR3 totals 16 residues. V gave up 6 bases and J gave up 4 bases; unmatched junction bases: 9. The germline CDR1 and CDR2 sequences are MDHEN and SYDVKM.

This chain links TRBV30 with TRBJ1-4, with TRBD1 identical over 9 bases. J lost 3 bases, V lost 0 bases, and 2 bases had no gene match. This CDR3 is 15 amino acids long. Germline values: CDR1 GTSNPN, CDR2 SVGIG (reference sequence). The CDR3 is CAWSVGQGANEKLFF. The CDR3 DNA reads as TGTGCCTGGAGTGTGGGACAGGGCGCTAATGAAAAACTGTTTTTT.

The V and J genes are TRBV6-2 or TRBV6-3 and TRBJ2-1, with TRBD2 matching 11 bases. The V and J ends lost 2 bases and 9 bases, in that order; junction bases with no gene match: 12. Germline V gene sequence: CDR1 MNHEY, CDR2 SVGEGT. The CDR3 has 17 residues. The CDR3 sequence is CASSYGPTSGGVGEQFF. The CDR3 DNA reads TGTGCCAGCAGTTACGGGCCCACTAGCGGGGGAGTTGGTGAGCAGTTCTTC.

This clone occurred a few times. V gene TRBV6-2 or TRBV6-3 combines with J gene TRBJ1-5, with D perhaps matching TRBD1 (5 bases). V was cut by 2 bases and J by 6 bases, with 11 bases left in between. Germline lookup yields CDR1 MNHEY and CDR2 SVGEGT. The CDR3 consists of 14 residues. The CDR3 reads CASSYLQQGQPQHF. CDR3 nucleotide sequence: TGTGCCAGCAGTTACCTTCAGCAGGGTCAGCCCCAGCATTTT.

This chain joins TRBV5-6 and TRBJ2-3, with D perhaps matching TRBD2 (6 bases). Germline assignment: CDR1 SGHDT and CDR2 YYEEEE. This CDR3 comprises 15 residues. V lost 0 bases and J 3 bases, leaving 11 bases between the germline ends. In nucleotides, the CDR3 is TGTGCCAGCAGCTTGGTGGGAGGCAGAACAGATACGCAGTATTTT. Protein: CASSLVGGRTDTQYF.

This rearrangement joins TRBV28 to TRBJ1-5; no definite D call. The germline V and J ends were trimmed by 4 bases and 1 base, with 11 bases remaining between them. Germline lookup yields CDR1 MDHEN and CDR2 SYDVKM. The CDR3 totals 15 residues. The CDR3 sequence is CASSSYGVSNQPQHF. The CDR3 DNA sequence: TGTGCCAGCAGTTCTTACGGTGTAAGCAATCAGCCCCAGCATTTT.

This clone has more than one count but fewer than ten. J is TRBJ1-2 and V is TRBV9; the match to TRBD1 covers 8 bases. This CDR3 has 14 amino acids. Trimming at V came to 4 bases and at J to 4 bases, leaving 6 bases not matched to a gene. Germline CDR1 is SGDLS and CDR2 is YYNGEE. The CDR3 nucleotides are TGTGCCAGCAGCATCGGACAGGGCGTCTATGGCTACACCTTC. Translated: CASSIGQGVYGYTF.

V and J are TRBV10-3 and TRBJ2-7; unclear D gene. The CDR3 has 13 residues. V gave up 0 bases and J gave up 7 bases, with 10 bases separating them. Germline CDR1 is ENHRY and CDR2 is SYGVKD. The CDR3 spells CAISESFTREQYF. The CDR3 DNA follows: TGTGCCATCAGTGAGTCTTTCACCAGGGAGCAGTACTTC.

In this sample, this clone turned up a few times. The chain uses TRBV29-1 and TRBJ1-2; D is perhaps TRBD1 (6 bases). This CDR3 spans 11 amino acids. Trimming removed 5 bases at V and 6 bases at J, with 10 bases between. CDR1 SQVTM and CDR2 ANQGSEA come from the germline V gene. The CDR3 nucleotides are TGCAGCGTTTCGACAGGACATGGCTACACCTTC. This encodes CSVSTGHGYTF. The complete variable domain, with remaining parts taken from reference TRBV29-1 and TRBJ1-2, reads SAVISQKPSRDICQRGTSLTIQCQVDSQVTMMFWYRQQPGQSLTLIATANQGSEATYESGFVIDKFPISRPNLTFSTLTVSNMSPEDSSIYLCSVSTGHGYTFGSGTRLTVV.

The chain has TRBV7-9 and TRBJ1-1; 7 bases agree with TRBD1. The germline V gene encodes CDR1 SEHNR and CDR2 FQNEAQ (reference sequence). Trimming cost V 5 bases and J 6 bases; bases outside gene matches: 3. The CDR3 sequence is 12 residues long. The CDR3 DNA is TGTGCCAGCAGCGTTACAGGGGCTGAAGCTTTCTTT. This encodes CASSVTGAEAFF.

This chain uses TRBV5-1 with TRBJ2-7, with 9 bases matching TRBD2. Germline V gene data show CDR1 as SGHRS and CDR2 as YFSETQ. V dropped 4 bases and J dropped 5; count of bases not matched to a gene: 16. This CDR3 contains 17 residues. CDR3 sequence reads: CASSTLAGALVGNEQYF. In DNA, the CDR3 is TGCGCCAGCAGCACCTTAGCGGGGGCGCTCGTAGGGAACGAGCAGTACTTC.

The chain employs TRBV7-4 and TRBJ2-3, with 7 bases fitting TRBD2. Germline V gene data show CDR1 as SGHVT and CDR2 as SQSDAQ. Losses at the gene ends were 5 bases for V and 2 bases for J; bases not matched to a gene: 16. The CDR3 has 18 amino acids. CDR3 protein: CASSPRGSGCPHTDTQYF. CDR3 bases: TGTGCCAGCAGCCCCCGGGGTAGCGGGTGCCCACACACAGATACGCAGTATTTT.

The CDR3 is CASSQEITSGTDTQYF. The CDR3 DNA sequence: TGTGCCAGCAGCCAAGAAATAACTAGCGGCACAGATACGCAGTATTTT. The V and J genes are TRBV4-2 and TRBJ2-3; 7 positions agree with TRBD2. Germline V gives CDR1 LGHNA, CDR2 YNFKEQ. With 0 bases clipped from V and 1 base from J, the junction kept 4 bases outside the gene matches. The CDR3 length is 16 residues.

Regarding this clone: Other DNA sequences in this sample translate to the same CDR3. The chain joins TRBV18 to TRBJ2-7; 7 bases are shared with TRBD1. The CDR3 covers 13 residues. Trimming took 2 bases from V and 6 from J; bases not matched to a gene: 4. CDR1 is KGHSH, CDR2 LQKENI, per germline. Here the CDR3 reads CASSPTTGSEQYF. As DNA, the CDR3 is TGTGCCAGCTCACCAACGACAGGGAGCGAGCAGTACTTC.

This clone showed up just a few times. This rearrangement joins TRBV12-3 or TRBV12-4 to TRBJ1-1; D is undetermined. This CDR3 region has 13 residues. V dropped 2 bases and J dropped 0 bases, with 4 bases sitting between them. The CDR3 sequence: CASSLTVNTEAFF. The CDR3 DNA sequence: TGTGCCAGCAGTTTAACAGTGAACACTGAAGCTTTCTTT.

The chain carries TRBV7-2 and TRBJ1-1; the match to TRBD1 covers 8 bases. V was clipped by 4 bases and J by 4 bases; unmatched bases: 8. Germline V CDR1 and CDR2: SGHTA, FQGNSA. The CDR3 contains 15 residues. CDR3 coding DNA: TGTGCCAGCAGCTCGCACTCGACAGGGGTCACTGAAGCTTTCTTT. Its protein product is CASSSHSTGVTEAFF.

The chain uses TRBV5-8 and TRBJ2-7; the match to TRBD1 covers 8 bases. The CDR3 is 14 amino acids. J gave up 5 bases and V 0 bases, and 4 bases lay outside the gene matches. Germline CDR1 and CDR2: SGHTS and YDEGEE. CDR3 in amino acids: CASSLEGQGHEQYF. As DNA, the CDR3 is TGTGCCAGCAGCTTGGAAGGACAGGGCCACGAGCAGTACTTC. Full variable domain (missing parts from reference TRBV5-8 and TRBJ2-7): EAGVTQSPTHLIKTRGQQATLRCSPISGHTSVYWYQQALGLGLQFLLWYDEGEERNRGNFPPRFSGRQFPNYSSELNVNALELEDSALYLCASSLEGQGHEQYFGPGTRLTVT.

The chain's CDR3 is CASSMATGGDEQYF. In DNA, the CDR3 is TGTGCCAGTAGTATGGCGACAGGGGGAGACGAGCAGTACTTC. The chain recombines TRBV19 with TRBJ2-7, with 9 bases matching TRBD1. Trimming at V came to 3 bases and at J to 5 bases, leaving 5 bases not matched to a gene. Germline-derived CDR1 and CDR2 are LNHDA and SQIVND (reference sequence). CDR3 size: 14 residues.